This T cell receptor beta chain derives from a study of CD8 T cells in ankylosing spondylitis. Study-wide results and caveats: In reactive arthritis synovial fluid and blood, some motif variants had been reported before. Disease-linked clones were CD8+ and relatively rare in peripheral blood. Significantly higher representation of disease-linked clones was reported for matched ankylosing spondylitis synovial fluid. Among TCR beta sequences, a motif of under ten highly homologous variants appeared characteristic of ankylosing spondylitis blood.

Generation of TCR beta libraries employed quantitative 5'-RACE incorporating molecular barcodes. TCRdb re-called the 5' RACE reads through MiXCR, storing one row per CDR3 protein. In the table there are 500,000 to 550,000 distinct CDR3 sequences, about an eighth of which are singletons. This clonotype was recorded many times. The antigen remains undetermined. Trimming left V 6 bases short and J 0 bases short, with 3 bases between. This CDR3 has 13 residues. Source material: blood, either unsorted or a sorted T cell fraction (not recorded which). This chain uses TRBV12-3 or TRBV12-4 with TRBJ2-6; D not certain. This TCR came from a male donor with ankylosing spondylitis. In nucleotides, the CDR3 is TGTGCCAGCAGATACTCTGGGGCCAACGTCCTGACTTTC. As protein: CASRYSGANVLTF.